This is a list of T cell receptor beta chains from one sample in a study of cytomegalovirus exposure and HLA in healthy donors. TCRdb's copy holds only in-frame clones and misses some; the assay was immunoSEQ multiplex PCR. Here the sample spans hundreds of thousands of clones, over 60% being singletons. The material sequenced was PBMCs. The origin of the receptors is a male donor in good health and CMV-seronegative. CDR3s include the opening cysteine and the closing phenylalanine or tryptophan. A D gene is named only where the DNA matches it firmly. Part of the rows lack a size; the others show once, few, many or a class for expanded clones.

size	V	D	J	CDR3	DNA
NA	TRBV5-4	TRBD1	TRBJ2-1	CASSLVGQGTYNEQFF	TGTGCCAGCAGCTTGGTGGGACAGGGAACCTACAATGAGCAGTTCTTC
few	TRBV6-1	NA	TRBJ1-2	CASSEFGEDYGYTF	TGTGCCAGCAGTGAATTTGGGGAGGACTATGGCTACACCTTC
NA	TRBV28	TRBD2	TRBJ2-2	CASYQSGVGGELFF	TGTGCCAGCTATCAAAGCGGGGTAGGCGGGGAGCTGTTTTTT
few	TRBV7-9	TRBD1	TRBJ2-7	CASSHNMRQGTNPYEQYF	TGTGCCAGCAGCCACAACATGAGACAGGGGACGAACCCCTACGAGCAGTACTTC
NA	TRBV9	TRBD2	TRBJ2-1	CASSVLAGNEQFF	TGTGCCAGCAGCGTCCTAGCGGGAAATGAGCAGTTCTTC
NA	TRBV6-6	TRBD1	TRBJ1-2	CASSQGQGFYGYTF	TGTGCCAGCAGCCAGGGACAGGGCTTCTATGGCTACACCTTC
few	TRBV9	NA	TRBJ2-5	CASSAFSRQDQTQYF	TGTGCCAGCAGCGCCTTTTCGAGACAGGACCAGACCCAGTACTTC
NA	TRBV28	TRBD1	TRBJ2-1	CASSSGDRDDNEQFF	TGTGCCAGCAGTTCTGGGGACAGGGACGACAATGAGCAGTTCTTC
NA	TRBV6-5	TRBD1	TRBJ1-2	CASSSLRQGYGYTF	TGTGCCAGCAGTTCCCTAAGACAGGGCTATGGCTACACCTTC
NA	TRBV25-1	NA	TRBJ2-7	CASSAQTGERVLAYEQYF	TGTGCCAGCAGTGCCCAAACGGGGGAGAGAGTTCTGGCCTACGAGCAGTACTTC
NA	TRBV7-3	TRBD2	TRBJ2-1	CASSLERGSYNEQFF	TGTGCCAGCAGCTTAGAGCGGGGCTCCTACAATGAGCAGTTCTTC
NA	TRBV7-9	NA	TRBJ1-5	CASSFGRVGNQPQHF	TGTGCCAGCAGCTTCGGGAGGGTTGGCAATCAGCCCCAGCATTTT
NA	TRBV7-8	TRBD1	TRBJ1-4	CASSGQLNEKLFF	TGTGCCAGCTCGGGACAGCTTAATGAAAAACTGTTTTTT
once	TRBV28	NA	TRBJ1-2	CASSLYSGYGYTF	TGTGCCAGCAGTTTATATTCCGGGTACGGCTACACCTTC
NA	TRBV27	NA	TRBJ1-2	CASSLSTGSLPYGYTF	TGTGCCAGCAGTTTATCTACAGGGTCCTTGCCATATGGCTACACCTTC
NA	TRBV2	NA	TRBJ1-4	CASTAAGGPDEKLFF	TGTGCCAGCACCGCGGCGGGGGGGCCTGATGAAAAACTGTTTTTT
NA	TRBV7-3	NA	TRBJ2-3	CASSLAGADTQYF	TGTGCCAGCAGCTTGGCAGGTGCAGATACGCAGTATTTT
NA	TRBV28	NA	TRBJ1-1	CASRASGTEAFF	TGTGCCAGCAGGGCTTCGGGGACTGAAGCTTTCTTT
NA	TRBV28	TRBD1	TRBJ2-2	CASRRWTGLNTGELFF	TGTGCCAGCAGGAGATGGACAGGGTTGAACACCGGGGAGCTGTTTTTT
NA	TRBV9	TRBD1	TRBJ2-3	CASSARQGTTDTQYF	TGTGCCAGCAGCGCGAGACAGGGGACCACAGATACGCAGTATTTT
NA	TRBV5-1	TRBD1	TRBJ2-7	CASSAPGQGALEQYF	TGCGCCAGCAGCGCACCGGGACAGGGGGCTTTAGAGCAGTACTTC
NA	TRBV5-1	TRBD1	TRBJ2-2	CASSLTGVTTGELFF	TGCGCCAGCAGCTTGACAGGGGTTACCACCGGGGAGCTGTTTTTT